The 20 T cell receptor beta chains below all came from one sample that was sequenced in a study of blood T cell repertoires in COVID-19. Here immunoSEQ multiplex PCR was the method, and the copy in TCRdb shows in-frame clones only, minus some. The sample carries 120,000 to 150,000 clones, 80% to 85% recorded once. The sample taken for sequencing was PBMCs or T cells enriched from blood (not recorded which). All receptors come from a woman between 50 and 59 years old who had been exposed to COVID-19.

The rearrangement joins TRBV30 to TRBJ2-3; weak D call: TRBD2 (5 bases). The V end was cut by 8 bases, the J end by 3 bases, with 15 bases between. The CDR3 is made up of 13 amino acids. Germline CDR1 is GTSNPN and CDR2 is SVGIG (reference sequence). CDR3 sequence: CAGGPVNTDTQYF. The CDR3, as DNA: TGTGCCGGCGGGCCCGTAAATACAGATACGCAGTATTTT. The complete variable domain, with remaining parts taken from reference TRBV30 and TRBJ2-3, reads SQTIHQWPATLVQPVGSPLSLECTVEGTSNPNLYWYRQAAGRGLQLLFYSVGIGQISSEVPQNLSASRPQDRQFILSSKKLLLSDSGFYLCAGGPVNTDTQYFGPGTRLTVL.

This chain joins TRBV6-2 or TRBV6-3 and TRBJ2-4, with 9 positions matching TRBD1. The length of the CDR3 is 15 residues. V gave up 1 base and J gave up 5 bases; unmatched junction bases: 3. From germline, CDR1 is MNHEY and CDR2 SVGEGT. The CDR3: CASSYWGTGQNIQYF. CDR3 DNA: TGTGCCAGCAGTTACTGGGGGACAGGGCAAAACATTCAGTACTTC.

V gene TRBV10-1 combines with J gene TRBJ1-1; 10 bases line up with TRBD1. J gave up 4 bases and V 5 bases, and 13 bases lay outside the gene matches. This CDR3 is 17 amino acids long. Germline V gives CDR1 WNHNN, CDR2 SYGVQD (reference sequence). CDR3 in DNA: TGCGCCAGCAGTACCCTCTTACGCCGGGACAGGGGCACTGAAGCTTTCTTT. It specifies CASSTLLRRDRGTEAFF.

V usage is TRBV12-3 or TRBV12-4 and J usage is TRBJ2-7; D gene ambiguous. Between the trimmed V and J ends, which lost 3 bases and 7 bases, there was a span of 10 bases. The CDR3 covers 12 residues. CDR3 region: CASSFSQTEQYF. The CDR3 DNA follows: TGTGCCAGCAGTTTTTCCCAGACAGAGCAGTACTTC.

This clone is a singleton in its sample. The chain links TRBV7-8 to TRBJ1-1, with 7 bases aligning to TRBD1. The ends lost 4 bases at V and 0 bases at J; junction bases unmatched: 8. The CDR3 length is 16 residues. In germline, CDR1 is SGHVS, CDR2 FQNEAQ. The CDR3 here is CASSWTGRTLNTEAFF. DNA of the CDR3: TGTGCCAGCAGCTGGACAGGCCGAACATTGAACACTGAAGCTTTCTTT.

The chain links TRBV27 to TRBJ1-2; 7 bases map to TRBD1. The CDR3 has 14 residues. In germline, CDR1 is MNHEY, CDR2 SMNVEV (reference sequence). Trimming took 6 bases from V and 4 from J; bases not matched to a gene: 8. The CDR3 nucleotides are TGTGCCAGCAGCCCGGACAGGTCTACCTATGGCTACACCTTC. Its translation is CASSPDRSTYGYTF.

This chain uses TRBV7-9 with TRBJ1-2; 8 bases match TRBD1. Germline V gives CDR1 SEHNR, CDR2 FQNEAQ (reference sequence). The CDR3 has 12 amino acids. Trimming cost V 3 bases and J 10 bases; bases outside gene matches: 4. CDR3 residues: CASSFNRGDYTF. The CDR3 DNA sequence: TGTGCCAGCAGCTTCAACAGGGGGGACTACACCTTC. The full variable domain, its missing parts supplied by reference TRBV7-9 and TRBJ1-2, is DTGVSQNPRHKITKRGQNVTFRCDPISEHNRLYWYRQTLGQGPEFLTYFQNEAQLEKSRLLSDRFSAERPKGSFSTLEIQRTEQGDSAMYLCASSFNRGDYTFGSGTRLTVV.

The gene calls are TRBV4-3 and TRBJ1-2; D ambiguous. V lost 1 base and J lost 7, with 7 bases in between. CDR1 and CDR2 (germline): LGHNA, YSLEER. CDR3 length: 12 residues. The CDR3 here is CASSQAKSGYTF. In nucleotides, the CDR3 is TGCGCCAGCAGCCAAGCGAAGAGTGGCTACACCTTC.

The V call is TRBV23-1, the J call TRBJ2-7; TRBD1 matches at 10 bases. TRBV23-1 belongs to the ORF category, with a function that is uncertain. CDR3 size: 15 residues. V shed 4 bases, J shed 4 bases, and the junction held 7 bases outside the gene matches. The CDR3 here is CASSPSGTGVYEQYF. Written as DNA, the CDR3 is TGCGCCAGCAGTCCCTCCGGGACAGGGGTTTACGAGCAGTACTTC.

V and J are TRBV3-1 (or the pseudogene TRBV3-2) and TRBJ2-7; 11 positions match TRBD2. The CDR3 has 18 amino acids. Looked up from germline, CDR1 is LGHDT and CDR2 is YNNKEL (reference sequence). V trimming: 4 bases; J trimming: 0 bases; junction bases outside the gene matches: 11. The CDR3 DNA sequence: TGTGCCAGCAGCCCCCTCCTAGCGGGAGGAACACACTCCTACGAGCAGTACTTC. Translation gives CASSPLLAGGTHSYEQYF.

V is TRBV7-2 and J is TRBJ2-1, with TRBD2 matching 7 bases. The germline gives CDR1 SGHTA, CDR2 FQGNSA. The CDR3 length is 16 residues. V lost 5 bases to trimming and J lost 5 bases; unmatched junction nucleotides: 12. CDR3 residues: CASSPRGLAVHNEQFF. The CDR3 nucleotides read TGTGCCAGCAGCCCCCGCGGGCTAGCGGTGCACAATGAGCAGTTCTTC.

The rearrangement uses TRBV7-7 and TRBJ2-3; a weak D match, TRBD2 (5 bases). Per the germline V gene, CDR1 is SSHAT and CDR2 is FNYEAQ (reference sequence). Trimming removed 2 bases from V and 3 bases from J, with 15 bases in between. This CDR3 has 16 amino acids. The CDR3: CASSLWPGGGTDTQYF. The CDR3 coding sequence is TGTGCCAGCAGCTTATGGCCGGGTGGAGGAACAGATACGCAGTATTTT.

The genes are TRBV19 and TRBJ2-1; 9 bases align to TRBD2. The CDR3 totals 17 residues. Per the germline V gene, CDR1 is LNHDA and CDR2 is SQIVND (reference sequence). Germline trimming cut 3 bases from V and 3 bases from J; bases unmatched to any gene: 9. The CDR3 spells CASSIFPAGGLYNEQFF. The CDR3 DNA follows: TGTGCCAGTAGTATCTTCCCAGCGGGGGGCCTCTACAATGAGCAGTTCTTC.

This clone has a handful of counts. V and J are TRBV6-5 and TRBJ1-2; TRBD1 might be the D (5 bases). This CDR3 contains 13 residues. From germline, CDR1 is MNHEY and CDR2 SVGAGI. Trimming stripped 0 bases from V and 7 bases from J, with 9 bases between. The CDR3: CASSYSHRGGYTF. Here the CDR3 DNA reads TGTGCCAGCAGTTACTCCCATAGGGGTGGCTACACCTTC.

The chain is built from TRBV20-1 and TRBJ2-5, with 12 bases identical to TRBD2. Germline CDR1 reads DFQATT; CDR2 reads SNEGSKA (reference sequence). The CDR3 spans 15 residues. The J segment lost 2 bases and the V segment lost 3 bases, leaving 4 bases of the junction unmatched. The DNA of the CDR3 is TGCAGTGCTAGTAAGACTAGCGGGAGACAAGAGACCCAGTACTTC. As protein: CSASKTSGRQETQYF.

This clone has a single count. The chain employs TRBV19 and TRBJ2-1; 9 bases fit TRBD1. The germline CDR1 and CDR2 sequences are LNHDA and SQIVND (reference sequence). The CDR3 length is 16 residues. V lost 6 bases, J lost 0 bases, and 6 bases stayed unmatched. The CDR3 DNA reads TGTGCCAGTAGCCCCGGGACAGGGAGCTCCTACAATGAGCAGTTCTTC. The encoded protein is CASSPGTGSSYNEQFF.

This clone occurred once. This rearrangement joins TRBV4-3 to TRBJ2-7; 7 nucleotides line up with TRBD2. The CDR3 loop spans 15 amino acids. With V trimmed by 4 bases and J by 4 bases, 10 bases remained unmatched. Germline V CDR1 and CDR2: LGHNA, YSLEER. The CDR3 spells CASSRAGGGEYEQYF. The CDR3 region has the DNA TGCGCCAGCAGCCGAGCCGGTGGGGGGGAATACGAGCAGTACTTC.

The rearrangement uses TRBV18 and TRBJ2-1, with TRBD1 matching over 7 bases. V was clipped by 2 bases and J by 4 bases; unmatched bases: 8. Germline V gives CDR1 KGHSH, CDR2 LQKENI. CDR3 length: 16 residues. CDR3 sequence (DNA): TGTGCCAGCTCACCATCGGGGAGACAGGGATACAATGAGCAGTTCTTC. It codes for CASSPSGRQGYNEQFF.

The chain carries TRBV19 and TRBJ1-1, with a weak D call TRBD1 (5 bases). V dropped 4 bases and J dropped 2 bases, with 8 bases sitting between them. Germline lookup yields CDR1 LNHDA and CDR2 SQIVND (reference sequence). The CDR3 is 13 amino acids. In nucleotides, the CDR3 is TGTGCCAGTAGTAGGGGCTCAAACACTGAAGCTTTCTTT. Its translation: CASSRGSNTEAFF.

The CDR3 DNA sequence: TGTGCCAGCAGCGTAGAGGGGGTGGAAGGAAAACTGTTTTTT. Amino acids: CASSVEGVEGKLFF. This chain connects TRBV9 to TRBJ1-4, with D possibly being TRBD1 (6 bases). This CDR3 spans 14 amino acids. V was pared by 0 bases and J by 10 bases, with 13 bases between. Germline loops: CDR1 SGDLS, CDR2 YYNGEE. Drawing the rest from reference TRBV9 and TRBJ1-4, the complete variable domain is DSGVTQTPKHLITATGQRVTLRCSPRSGDLSVYWYQQSLDQGLQFLIQYYNGEERAKGNILERFSAQQFPDLHSELNLSSLELGDSALYFCASSVEGVEGKLFFGSGTQLSVL.